The TCR beta chain described here comes from a study of identical twins. Regarding the study as a whole: Abundant beta clonotypes from cord blood had fewer insertions, unlike memory repertoires, which showed none.

The cDNA had a unique molecular identifier and a template-switch universal primer site. From the 5' RACE reads, TCRdb called clonotypes with MiXCR, one entry per CDR3 protein. The table records hundreds of thousands of distinct CDR3 sequences, more than 6.5% of them present only once. In the case of this clonotype: What it recognizes is unknown.

Germline loops: CDR1 WNHNN, CDR2 SYGVQD (reference sequence). V gave up 3 bases and J gave up 0 bases, with 13 bases separating them. The length of the CDR3 is 16 residues. This sample also belongs to another study, concerning yellow fever vaccine responses in identical twins.

This chain joins TRBV10-1 and TRBJ2-3; D perhaps matches TRBD2 (6 bases). Sequencing was carried out using memory (CD45RO+) T cells sorted from blood. The TCR originated in a woman aged 18 to 35 in good health. The CDR3 DNA sequence: TGCGCCAGCAGTGATTTCGCTGGGGGGAGCACAGATACGCAGTATTTT. It codes for CASSDFAGGSTDTQYF.